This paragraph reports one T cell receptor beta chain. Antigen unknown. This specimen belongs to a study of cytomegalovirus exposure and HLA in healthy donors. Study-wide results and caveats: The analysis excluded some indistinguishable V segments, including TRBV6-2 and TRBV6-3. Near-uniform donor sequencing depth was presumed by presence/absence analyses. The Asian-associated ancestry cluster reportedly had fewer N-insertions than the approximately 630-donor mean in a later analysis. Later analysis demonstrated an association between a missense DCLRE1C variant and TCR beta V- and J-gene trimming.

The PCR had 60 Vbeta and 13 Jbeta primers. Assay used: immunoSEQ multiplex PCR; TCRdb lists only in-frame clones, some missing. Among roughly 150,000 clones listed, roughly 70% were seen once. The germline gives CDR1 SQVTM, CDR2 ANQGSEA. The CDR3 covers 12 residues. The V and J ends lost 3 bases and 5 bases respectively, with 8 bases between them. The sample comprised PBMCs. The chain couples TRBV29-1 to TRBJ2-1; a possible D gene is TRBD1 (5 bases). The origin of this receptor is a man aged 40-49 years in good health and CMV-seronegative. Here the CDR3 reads CSVEDNNNEQFF. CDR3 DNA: TGCAGCGTTGAGGACAATAACAATGAGCAGTTCTTC.